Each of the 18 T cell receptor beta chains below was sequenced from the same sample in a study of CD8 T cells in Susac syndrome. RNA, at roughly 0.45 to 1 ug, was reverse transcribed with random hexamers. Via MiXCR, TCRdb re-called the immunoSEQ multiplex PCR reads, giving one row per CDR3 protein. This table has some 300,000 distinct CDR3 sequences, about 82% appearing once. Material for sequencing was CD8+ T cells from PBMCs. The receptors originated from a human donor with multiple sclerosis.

CDR3 nucleotides: TGTGCCTGGTCTTCAGGGGTCCAGAACACTGAAGCTTTCTTT. Translation: CAWSSGVQNTEAFF. The chain joins TRBV30 to TRBJ1-1, with D maybe TRBD1 (6 bases). Trimming left V 5 bases short and J 1 base short, with 14 bases between. CDR1 and CDR2 (germline): GTSNPN, SVGIG (reference sequence). The CDR3 totals 14 residues. Full variable domain (rest looked up from reference TRBV30 and TRBJ1-1): SQTIHQWPATLVQPVGSPLSLECTVEGTSNPNLYWYRQAAGRGLQLLFYSVGIGQISSEVPQNLSASRPQDRQFILSSKKLLLSDSGFYLCAWSSGVQNTEAFFGQGTRLTVV.

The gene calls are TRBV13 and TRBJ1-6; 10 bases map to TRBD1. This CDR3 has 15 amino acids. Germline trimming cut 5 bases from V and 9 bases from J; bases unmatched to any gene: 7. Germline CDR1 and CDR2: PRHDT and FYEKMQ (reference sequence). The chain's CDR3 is CASSADDRGPSPLHF. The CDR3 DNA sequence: TGTGCCAGCAGCGCGGATGACAGGGGGCCTTCACCCCTCCACTTT.

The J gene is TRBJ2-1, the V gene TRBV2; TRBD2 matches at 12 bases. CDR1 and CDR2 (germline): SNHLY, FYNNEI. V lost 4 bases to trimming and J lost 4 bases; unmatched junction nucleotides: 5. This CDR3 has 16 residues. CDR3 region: CASSALGTSGYNEQFF. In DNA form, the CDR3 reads TGTGCCAGCAGTGCGCTGGGGACTAGCGGGTACAATGAGCAGTTCTTC.

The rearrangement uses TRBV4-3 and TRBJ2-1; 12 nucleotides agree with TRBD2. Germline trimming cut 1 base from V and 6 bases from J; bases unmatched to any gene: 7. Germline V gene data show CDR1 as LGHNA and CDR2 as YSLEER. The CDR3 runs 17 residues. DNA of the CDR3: TGCGCCAGCAGCCAAGGGGAGACTAGCGGGAGAGGCAATGAGCAGTTCTTC. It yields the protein CASSQGETSGRGNEQFF.

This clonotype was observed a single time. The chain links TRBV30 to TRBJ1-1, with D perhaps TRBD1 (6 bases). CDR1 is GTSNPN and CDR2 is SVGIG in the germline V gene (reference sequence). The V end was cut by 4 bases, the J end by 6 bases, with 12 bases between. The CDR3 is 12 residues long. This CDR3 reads CAWMAGAPEAFF. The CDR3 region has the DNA TGTGCCTGGATGGCAGGGGCCCCTGAAGCTTTCTTT.

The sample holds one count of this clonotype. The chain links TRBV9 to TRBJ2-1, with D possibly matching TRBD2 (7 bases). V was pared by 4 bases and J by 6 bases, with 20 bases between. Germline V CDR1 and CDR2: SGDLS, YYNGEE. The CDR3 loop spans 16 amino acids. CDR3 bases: TGTGCCAGCAGCCTCCGGGGCGGGGGCGGAGGCAATGAGCAGTTCTTC. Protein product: CASSLRGGGGGNEQFF.

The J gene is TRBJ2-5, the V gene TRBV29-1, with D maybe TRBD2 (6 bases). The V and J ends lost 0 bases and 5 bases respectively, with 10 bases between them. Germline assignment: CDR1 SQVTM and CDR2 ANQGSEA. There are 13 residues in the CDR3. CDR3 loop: CSVEDRGWETQYF. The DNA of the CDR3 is TGCAGCGTTGAAGATCGGGGGTGGGAGACCCAGTACTTC.

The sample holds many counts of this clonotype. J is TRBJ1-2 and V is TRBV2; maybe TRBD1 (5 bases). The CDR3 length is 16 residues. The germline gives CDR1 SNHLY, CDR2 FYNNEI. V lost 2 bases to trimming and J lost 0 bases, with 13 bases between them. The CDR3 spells CASSEQGRIANYGYTF. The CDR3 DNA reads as TGTGCCAGCAGTGAACAGGGCCGAATAGCTAACTATGGCTACACCTTC.

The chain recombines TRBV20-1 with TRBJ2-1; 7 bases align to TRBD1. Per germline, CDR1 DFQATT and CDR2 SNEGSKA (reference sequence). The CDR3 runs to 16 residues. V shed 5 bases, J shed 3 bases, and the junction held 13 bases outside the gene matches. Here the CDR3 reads CSAPDNDRAFYNEQFF. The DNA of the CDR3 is TGCAGTGCTCCCGACAATGACAGGGCCTTCTACAATGAGCAGTTCTTC.

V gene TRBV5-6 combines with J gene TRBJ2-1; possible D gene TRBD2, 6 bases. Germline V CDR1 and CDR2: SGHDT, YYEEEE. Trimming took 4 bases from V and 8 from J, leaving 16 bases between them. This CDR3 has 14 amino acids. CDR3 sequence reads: CASSRDSIHYEQFF. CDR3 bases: TGTGCCAGCAGCCGGGACTCCATCCACTATGAGCAGTTCTTC.

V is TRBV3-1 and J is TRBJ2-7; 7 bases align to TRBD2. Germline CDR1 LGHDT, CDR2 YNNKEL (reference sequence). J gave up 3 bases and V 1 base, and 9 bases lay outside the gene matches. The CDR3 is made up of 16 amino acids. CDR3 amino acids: CASSQGRAAGDYEQYF. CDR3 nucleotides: TGTGCCAGCAGCCAAGGGAGGGCTGCGGGAGACTACGAGCAGTACTTC.

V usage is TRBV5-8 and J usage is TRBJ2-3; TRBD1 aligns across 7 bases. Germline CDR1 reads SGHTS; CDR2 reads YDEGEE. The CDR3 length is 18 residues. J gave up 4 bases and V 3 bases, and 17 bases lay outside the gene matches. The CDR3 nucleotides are TGTGCCAGCAGCTCATTGGGGCCGACAGGGATGCTTTCAGATACGCAGTATTTT. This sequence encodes CASSSLGPTGMLSDTQYF.

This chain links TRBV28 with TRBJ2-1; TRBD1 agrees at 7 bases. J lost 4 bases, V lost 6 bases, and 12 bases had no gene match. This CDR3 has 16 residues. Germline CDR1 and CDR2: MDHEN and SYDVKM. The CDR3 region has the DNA TGTGCCAGCAGGCGTAGACAGGGCAGAGAATACAATGAGCAGTTCTTC. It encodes CASRRRQGREYNEQFF.

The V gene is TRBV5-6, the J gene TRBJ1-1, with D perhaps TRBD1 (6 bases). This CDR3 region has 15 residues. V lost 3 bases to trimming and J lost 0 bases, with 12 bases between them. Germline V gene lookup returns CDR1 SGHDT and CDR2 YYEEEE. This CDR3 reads CASSYSTGMNTEAFF. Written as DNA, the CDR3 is TGTGCCAGCAGCTACTCGACAGGCATGAACACTGAAGCTTTCTTT. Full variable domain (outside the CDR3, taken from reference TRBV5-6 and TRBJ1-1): DAGVTQSPTHLIKTRGQQVTLRCSPKSGHDTVSWYQQALGQGPQFIFQYYEEEERQRGNFPDRFSGHQFPNYSSELNVNALLLGDSALYLCASSYSTGMNTEAFFGQGTRLTVV.

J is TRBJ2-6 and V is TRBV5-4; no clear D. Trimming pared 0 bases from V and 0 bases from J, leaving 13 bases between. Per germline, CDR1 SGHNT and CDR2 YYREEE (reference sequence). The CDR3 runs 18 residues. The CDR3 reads CASSLAAAASSGANVLTF. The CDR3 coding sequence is TGTGCCAGCAGCTTGGCCGCTGCCGCAAGCTCTGGGGCCAACGTCCTGACTTTC.

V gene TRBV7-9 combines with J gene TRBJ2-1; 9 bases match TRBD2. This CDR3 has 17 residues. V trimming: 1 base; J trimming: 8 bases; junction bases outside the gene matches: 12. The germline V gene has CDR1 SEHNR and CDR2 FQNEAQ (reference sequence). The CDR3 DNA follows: TGTGCCAGCAGCTTAGTCGGACCGGGACTAGCTCGCTATGAGCAGTTCTTC. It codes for CASSLVGPGLARYEQFF.

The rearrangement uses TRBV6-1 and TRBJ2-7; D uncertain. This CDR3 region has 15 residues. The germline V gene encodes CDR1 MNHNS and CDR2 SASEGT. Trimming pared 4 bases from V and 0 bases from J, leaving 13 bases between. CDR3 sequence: CASSVQRVFSYEQYF. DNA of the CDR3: TGTGCCAGCAGTGTCCAGAGAGTCTTCTCCTACGAGCAGTACTTC.

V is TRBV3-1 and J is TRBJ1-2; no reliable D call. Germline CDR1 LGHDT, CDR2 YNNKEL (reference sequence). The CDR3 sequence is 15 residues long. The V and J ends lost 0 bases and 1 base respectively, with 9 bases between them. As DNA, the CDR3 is TGTGCCAGCAGCCAAGATGGTACAATTAACTATGGCTACACCTTC. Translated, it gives CASSQDGTINYGYTF.